Below, 21 T cell receptor beta chains from the same sample are listed, as sequenced in a study of blood T cells in healthy people across ages. Sample-barcoded 5' priming and a J-beta primer mix drove a second PCR of about 6 to 11 cycles. TCRdb re-derived calls from the 5' RACE reads in MiXCR, one entry per CDR3 protein. The table has roughly 1,300,000 distinct CDR3 sequences, 45% to 70% seen once. Sequenced input: blood. Receptors originate from a man younger than 35 in good health.

V gene TRBV5-1 combines with J gene TRBJ1-1, with D maybe TRBD1 (5 bases). Germline CDR1 and CDR2: SGHRS and YFSETQ. Trimming stripped 4 bases from V and 1 base from J, with 11 bases between. The CDR3 totals 14 residues. In DNA, the CDR3 is TGCGCCAGCAGCCCTGGGGACGGGAACACTGAAGCTTTCTTT. Translation: CASSPGDGNTEAFF.

The rearrangement joins TRBV7-2 to TRBJ2-7, with 8 nucleotides matching TRBD2. CDR1 and CDR2 (germline): SGHTA, FQGNSA. The trim removed 5 bases at V and 3 bases at J, leaving 3 bases unmatched. This CDR3 region has 13 residues. CDR3 sequence: CASSRTSFYEQYF. The CDR3 nucleotides read TGTGCCAGCAGCCGGACTAGCTTCTACGAGCAGTACTTC.

This chain uses TRBV7-9 with TRBJ1-6, with a tentative D call TRBD1 (6 bases). In germline, CDR1 is SEHNR, CDR2 FQNEAQ (reference sequence). The CDR3 is 16 residues long. Trimming shortened V by 1 base and J by 10 bases, and 17 bases separated the two germline ends. The CDR3 region is CASSLVPGQGLSPLHF. In DNA form, the CDR3 reads TGTGCCAGCAGCTTAGTACCGGGACAAGGATTGTCACCCCTCCACTTT.

The chain links TRBV5-1 to TRBJ2-1; D unclear. Trimming took 3 bases from V and 0 from J, leaving 13 bases between them. The CDR3 consists of 16 residues. Germline V CDR1 and CDR2: SGHRS, YFSETQ. The CDR3 sequence is CASSSGPQSSYNEQFF. The CDR3 DNA sequence: TGCGCCAGCAGCTCCGGACCCCAAAGCTCCTACAATGAGCAGTTCTTC.

This clonotype was seen a handful of times. The chain recombines TRBV4-2 with TRBJ2-1; D call uncertain. The V end was cut by 3 bases, the J end by 9 bases, with 9 bases between. Germline V lookup: CDR1 LGHNA, CDR2 YNFKEQ. There are 12 residues in the CDR3. The DNA for the CDR3 is TGTGCCAGCAGCCATATTTGGGGTGAGCAGTTCTTC. It specifies CASSHIWGEQFF.

The chain employs TRBV29-1 and TRBJ2-1; D not resolved. Per germline, CDR1 SQVTM and CDR2 ANQGSEA. V shed 4 bases and J shed 3 bases, with 4 bases lying between them. This CDR3 is 11 amino acids long. CDR3 DNA sequence: TGCAGCGTTGGGGTCTACAATGAGCAGTTCTTC. Translation gives CSVGVYNEQFF.

This clonotype was counted between two and nine times. The rearrangement links TRBV29-1 to TRBJ2-1; 8 nucleotides align to TRBD2. The CDR3 covers 12 residues. Trimming took 6 bases from V and 9 from J; bases not matched to a gene: 7. Germline V lookup: CDR1 SQVTM, CDR2 ANQGSEA. The CDR3 nucleotides are TGCAGCGTGGGGGGTAGCGGGATTGAGCAGTTCTTC. It codes for CSVGGSGIEQFF.

This clonotype was found many times. V gene TRBV12-3 or TRBV12-4 combines with J gene TRBJ1-1; tentative D call: TRBD1 (6 bases). V gave up 8 bases and J gave up 1 base, with 8 bases separating them. The CDR3 sequence is 12 residues long. The CDR3, as DNA: TGTGCCAGCCGAGGGGGGAACACTGAAGCTTTCTTT. Protein: CASRGGNTEAFF.

The chain is built from TRBV27 and TRBJ2-2; no reliable D call. The CDR3 has 16 residues. Germline-derived CDR1 and CDR2 are MNHEY and SMNVEV (reference sequence). With 5 bases removed from V and 2 bases from J, the gap between germline ends came to 15 bases. CDR3 protein: CASSLQRLLNTGELFF. The CDR3 coding sequence is TGTGCCAGCAGTCTCCAGCGTCTCCTTAACACCGGGGAGCTGTTTTTT.

The chain is built from TRBV9 and TRBJ2-3; D not certain. This CDR3 comprises 13 residues. Trimming took off 0 bases at V and 6 bases at J, with 8 bases between the two ends. Germline V gene sequence: CDR1 SGDLS, CDR2 YYNGEE. This CDR3 is CASSVDAGDTQYF. The CDR3 bases are TGTGCCAGCAGCGTAGATGCCGGGGATACGCAGTATTTT.

The gene calls are TRBV27 and TRBJ2-4; 12 bases agree with TRBD2. The assigned J gene may be wrong: the sequence end matches TRBJ2-7 better. CDR3 length equals 17 residues. The germline CDR1 and CDR2 sequences are MNHEY and SMNVEV (reference sequence). Written as DNA, the CDR3 is TGTGCCAGCAGTCCAGTTACTAGCGGGGGGTCGCCCTACGAGCAGTACTTC. Amino acid sequence: CASSPVTSGGSPYEQYF.

There are many counts of this clonotype. The chain is built from TRBV29-1 and TRBJ2-3; possible D gene TRBD2, 6 bases. Germline V gene lookup returns CDR1 SQVTM and CDR2 ANQGSEA. The CDR3 has 13 amino acids. V was cut by 3 bases and J by 0 bases, with 7 bases left in between. In DNA form, the CDR3 reads TGCAGCGTTGAGGGGGGTAGCACAGATACGCAGTATTTT. It translates to CSVEGGSTDTQYF.

This rearrangement joins TRBV11-1 to TRBJ2-1, with 13 nucleotides matching TRBD2. The length of the CDR3 is 18 residues. Trimming took 0 bases from V and 0 from J; bases not matched to a gene: 2. Germline V gene lookup returns CDR1 SGHAT and CDR2 FQDESV (reference sequence). The CDR3 coding sequence is TGTGCCAGCAGCTTAGCGGGACTAGCGGGACGCTCCTACAATGAGCAGTTCTTC. The encoded protein is CASSLAGLAGRSYNEQFF.

The sample holds a few counts of this clonotype. The DNA for the CDR3 is TGCAGTGCTAGAGAACGGGACAGGGTCGGCTACACCTTC. Protein product: CSARERDRVGYTF. The chain combines TRBV20-1 with TRBJ1-2, with TRBD1 identical over 9 bases. The CDR3 runs 13 residues. Germline V lookup: CDR1 DFQATT, CDR2 SNEGSKA (reference sequence). The trim removed 0 bases at V and 8 bases at J, leaving 4 bases unmatched.

The rearrangement links TRBV2 to TRBJ1-2, with 9 nucleotides matching TRBD1. V gave up 1 base and J gave up 7 bases; unmatched junction bases: 1. Germline CDR1 reads SNHLY; CDR2 reads FYNNEI. The CDR3 has 13 amino acids. The CDR3, as DNA: TGTGCCAGCAGTGAAGACAGGGGGCTTGGCTACACCTTC. It is translated as CASSEDRGLGYTF.

This clonotype has just a few counts. The V and J genes are TRBV2 and TRBJ2-7; D uncertain. Looked up from germline, CDR1 is SNHLY and CDR2 is FYNNEI. The CDR3 totals 12 residues. V lost 3 bases to trimming and J lost 1 base, with 4 bases between them. Written as DNA, the CDR3 is TGTGCCAGCAGTGATGTTTCCTACGAGCAGTACTTC. It is translated as CASSDVSYEQYF.

The genes are TRBV5-1 and TRBJ1-3, with D unclear. CDR3 size: 17 residues. The V and J ends lost 3 bases and 0 bases respectively, with 16 bases between them. In germline, CDR1 is SGHRS, CDR2 YFSETQ. The DNA of the CDR3 is TGCGCCAGCAGCTACTTACCCGATCAGAGCTCTGGAAACACCATATATTTT. This sequence encodes CASSYLPDQSSGNTIYF. Full variable domain (missing parts from reference TRBV5-1 and TRBJ1-3): KAGVTQTPRYLIKTRGQQVTLSCSPISGHRSVSWYQQTPGQGLQFLFEYFSETQRNKGNFPGRFSGRQFSNSRSEMNVSTLELGDSALYLCASSYLPDQSSGNTIYFGEGSWLTVV.

Concerning this clonotype: A read error may account for a junction end that differs from germline. The rearrangement joins TRBV7-9 to TRBJ2-4; 8 bases are a match to TRBD2. This CDR3 has 18 amino acids. Germline V CDR1 and CDR2: SEHNR, FQNEAQ (reference sequence). Here the CDR3 reads CASSPPIRTGGVKNIRYF. The CDR3 DNA follows: TGTGCCAGCAGCCCGCCGATTCGTACCGGGGGGGTAAAAAACATTCGGTACTTC.

The table lists this clonotype with a few counts. The V gene is TRBV5-1, the J gene TRBJ2-7; D gene uncertain. The CDR3 has 17 amino acids. CDR1 is SGHRS, CDR2 YFSETQ, per germline. V lost 0 bases and J 0 bases, leaving 16 bases between the germline ends. In DNA, the CDR3 is TGCGCCAGCAGCTTGGCCCAAGGGCCAAGGAGCTCCTACGAGCAGTACTTC. It codes for CASSLAQGPRSSYEQYF.

The CDR3 here is CASSQDVGTENTEAFF. CDR3 DNA: TGCGCCAGCAGCCAAGACGTAGGGACAGAGAACACTGAAGCTTTCTTT. J is TRBJ1-1 and V is TRBV4-3, with TRBD1 matching over 7 bases. The germline V gene encodes CDR1 LGHNA and CDR2 YSLEER. CDR3 length equals 16 residues. V shed 0 bases and J 1 base; nucleotides not matched to a gene: 5.

The V gene is TRBV4-2, the J gene TRBJ2-3; tentatively, D is TRBD2 (6 bases). Looked up from germline, CDR1 is LGHNA and CDR2 is YNFKEQ. The V end was cut by 1 base, the J end by 4 bases, with 18 bases between. CDR3 length: 17 residues. The DNA of the CDR3 is TGTGCCAGCAGCCAAGTCCCTACGGGAGTGAGGGCAGATACGCAGTATTTT. Its protein product is CASSQVPTGVRADTQYF.